Below are 8 T cell receptor beta chains sequenced from a single sample in a study of PD-1 blockade in classical Hodgkin lymphoma. Generated by immunoSEQ multiplex PCR, the TCRdb table keeps only in-frame clones and is missing some. Of 9,500 to 13,000 clones listed, around four fifths are singletons. Brentuximab vedotin exposure varied among the patients, all of whom had relapsed after autologous stem cell transplantation. Sequenced material: peripheral blood mononuclear cells (PBMCs), taken before the second cycle of nivolumab. The receptors come from a human donor with classical Hodgkin lymphoma.

The rearrangement joins TRBV4-1 to TRBJ1-1; 7 bases align to TRBD1. CDR3 length: 14 amino acids. Per the germline V gene, CDR1 is MGHRA and CDR2 is YSYEKL. Germline trimming cut 4 bases from V and 6 bases from J; bases unmatched to any gene: 8. CDR3 nucleotides: TGCGCCAGCAGCCCACATGACAGGGTTCCTGAAGCTTTCTTT. Protein sequence: CASSPHDRVPEAFF.

The CDR3 sequence is CASSRRVSVTEAFF. The DNA for the CDR3 is TGCGCCAGCAGCAGACGGGTGAGTGTGACTGAAGCTTTCTTT. V is TRBV4-1 and J is TRBJ1-1; no clear D. Trimming pared 5 bases from V and 5 bases from J, leaving 15 bases between. CDR3 length equals 14 residues. Per germline, CDR1 MGHRA and CDR2 YSYEKL.

The chain uses TRBV5-1 and TRBJ1-2; D not certain. The ends were cut back, 0 bases at V and 5 bases at J, with 8 bases in the middle. The V gene's germline CDR1 is SGHRS and CDR2 YFSETQ. The CDR3 length is 13 residues. CDR3 sequence (DNA): TGCGCCAGCAGCTTGGGAAGGTTTTATGGCTACACCTTC. It is translated as CASSLGRFYGYTF.

The chain has TRBV6-1 and TRBJ2-7, with D unresolved. The V end lost 1 base, the J end lost 4 bases, and 5 bases lay between the germline ends. Germline-derived CDR1 and CDR2 are MNHNS and SASEGT. The CDR3 length is 12 residues. CDR3 nucleotide sequence: TGTGCCAGCAGTGAAGTGGGGTACGAGCAGTACTTC. Amino acid sequence: CASSEVGYEQYF.

This clone showed up just a few times. The rearrangement uses TRBV30 and TRBJ1-1; no reliable D call. CDR1 GTSNPN and CDR2 SVGIG come from the germline V gene (reference sequence). The V gene lost 3 bases and the J gene lost 6 bases, with 11 bases spanning the gap. This CDR3 has 12 amino acids. The CDR3 protein is CAWSMGNPEAFF. The CDR3 coding sequence is TGTGCCTGGAGCATGGGAAATCCTGAAGCTTTCTTT.

The chain joins TRBV13 to TRBJ1-2; D possibly corresponds to TRBD1 (6 bases). Germline V gives CDR1 PRHDT, CDR2 FYEKMQ (reference sequence). V was shortened by 2 bases and J by 5 bases, with 12 bases between the two germline ends. The CDR3 has 14 amino acids. CDR3 protein: CASSLSAGVYGYTF. As DNA, the CDR3 is TGTGCCAGCAGCTTATCAGCAGGGGTATATGGCTACACCTTC.

CDR3 amino acids: CASSPRSSAGETQYF. The CDR3 DNA follows: TGTGCCAGCTCACCACGCTCGTCAGCCGGAGAGACCCAGTACTTC. The chain recombines TRBV18 with TRBJ2-5; D uncertain. Germline loops: CDR1 KGHSH, CDR2 LQKENI. Trimming took 1 base from V and 4 from J, leaving 13 bases between them. The CDR3 is 15 amino acids.

The chain is built from TRBV5-5 and TRBJ2-1, with 8 bases that match TRBD2. Germline assignment: CDR1 SGHKS and CDR2 YYEKEE (reference sequence). V shed 0 bases, J shed 4 bases, and the junction held 3 bases outside the gene matches. The CDR3 has 15 residues. CDR3 sequence reads: CASSLGGGPYNEQFF. The CDR3 DNA follows: TGTGCCAGCAGCTTGGGCGGGGGGCCTTACAATGAGCAGTTCTTC. The complete variable domain, with remaining parts taken from reference TRBV5-5 and TRBJ2-1, reads DAGVTQSPTHLIKTRGQQVTLRCSPISGHKSVSWYQQVLGQGPQFIFQYYEKEERGRGNFPDRFSARQFPNYSSELNVNALLLGDSALYLCASSLGGGPYNEQFFGPGTRLTVL.